These T cell receptor beta chains were read from a single sample in a study of Graves' ophthalmopathy and Graves' hyperthyroidism. TCRdb re-analysed the multiplex PCR reads in MiXCR, keeping a single row per CDR3 protein. In the table there are tens of thousands of distinct CDR3 sequences, approximately 52% of which are singletons. Sequenced sample: peripheral blood. These TCRs come from an adult woman with Graves' ophthalmopathy. Both conserved end residues are part of each CDR3. Fields, in order: J gene, clone size, D gene, V gene, CDR3 protein, CDR3 DNA. D genes are given only for firm matches. Clone size is shown for a subset of rows, as once, few, many or a class of expanded clone.

j_call: TRBJ1-5; clone_size: many; d_call: .; v_call: TRBV19; cdr3_aa: CASSIMGQGNQPQHF; cdr3_nt: TGTGCCAGTAGTATAATGGGCCAGGGCAATCAGCCCCAGCATTTT
j_call: TRBJ1-1; clone_size: many; d_call: TRBD1; v_call: TRBV28; cdr3_aa: CASSSVGTGNMNTEAFF; cdr3_nt: TGTGCCAGCAGTTCGGTAGGGACAGGGAACATGAACACTGAAGCTTTCTTT
j_call: TRBJ2-3; clone_size: .; d_call: .; v_call: TRBV6-6; cdr3_aa: CASSYSMLRTDTQYF; cdr3_nt: TGTGCCAGCAGTTACTCGATGCTTCGCACAGATACGCAGTATTTT
j_call: TRBJ1-4; clone_size: medium-sized; d_call: .; v_call: TRBV24-1; cdr3_aa: CATSDPHHEKLFF; cdr3_nt: TGTGCCACCAGTGATCCTCACCACGAAAAACTGTTTTTT
j_call: TRBJ1-1; clone_size: many; d_call: .; v_call: TRBV20-1; cdr3_aa: CSARTATEAFF; cdr3_nt: TGCAGTGCTAGGACCGCCACTGAAGCTTTCTTT
j_call: TRBJ1-4; clone_size: few; d_call: .; v_call: TRBV27; cdr3_aa: CASSTTVPGNEKLFF; cdr3_nt: TGTGCCAGCAGTACGACGGTGCCTGGGAATGAAAAACTGTTTTTT
j_call: TRBJ2-1; clone_size: .; d_call: .; v_call: TRBV6-1; cdr3_aa: CASSGAEKFF; cdr3_nt: TGTGCCAGCAGTGGAGCCGAAAAGTTCTTC
j_call: TRBJ2-7; clone_size: .; d_call: TRBD1; v_call: TRBV11-1; cdr3_aa: CASSGQVREQYF; cdr3_nt: TGCGCCAGCAGCGGACAGGTTCGCGAGCAGTATTTC
j_call: TRBJ2-7; clone_size: many; d_call: .; v_call: TRBV28; cdr3_aa: CASNRTPLSSYEQYF; cdr3_nt: TGTGCCAGCAACCGGACACCCCTAAGCTCCTACGAGCAGTACTTC
j_call: TRBJ2-3; clone_size: .; d_call: TRBD2; v_call: TRBV12-3/TRBV12-4; cdr3_aa: CASSSGRATTDTQYF; cdr3_nt: TGTGCCAGCAGTAGCGGGAGGGCGACGACAGATACGCAGTATTTT
j_call: TRBJ2-6; clone_size: once; d_call: TRBD1; v_call: TRBV2; cdr3_aa: CASRVTGVDGANVLTF; cdr3_nt: TGTGCCAGCAGGGTGACAGGGGTAGACGGGGCCAACGTCCTGACTTTC
j_call: TRBJ2-3; clone_size: .; d_call: TRBD2; v_call: TRBV25-1; cdr3_aa: CASSEGRGAAIDTQYF; cdr3_nt: TGTGCCAGCAGTGAAGGGCGGGGGGCCGCTATAGATACGCAGTATTTT
j_call: TRBJ1-6; clone_size: .; d_call: TRBD1; v_call: TRBV2; cdr3_aa: CASSEDRSSYNSPLHF; cdr3_nt: TGTGCCAGCAGTGAGGACAGGAGCTCCTACAATTCACCCCTCCACTTT
j_call: TRBJ2-7; clone_size: medium-sized; d_call: .; v_call: TRBV7-2; cdr3_aa: CASSSGRTIYEQYF; cdr3_nt: TGTGCCAGCAGCTCAGGCAGGACCATCTACGAGCAGTACTTC
j_call: TRBJ1-5; clone_size: .; d_call: .; v_call: TRBV3-1; cdr3_aa: CASSQEGARQPQHF; cdr3_nt: TGTGCCAGCAGCCAAGAGGGGGCCCGACAGCCCCAGCATTTT
j_call: TRBJ2-5; clone_size: many; d_call: .; v_call: TRBV7-9; cdr3_aa: CASSPARPGQRIETQYF; cdr3_nt: TGTGCCAGCAGCCCAGCCCGACCTGGGCAGAGGATCGAGACCCAGTACTTC
j_call: TRBJ1-5; clone_size: .; d_call: .; v_call: TRBV20-1; cdr3_aa: CSAVGDSNQPQHF; cdr3_nt: TGCAGTGCTGTTGGGGACAGCAATCAGCCCCAGCATTTT
j_call: TRBJ2-5; clone_size: .; d_call: TRBD2; v_call: TRBV24-1; cdr3_aa: CATGGGETQYF; cdr3_nt: TGTGCCACCGGGGGAGGGGAGACCCAGTACTTC
j_call: TRBJ2-3; clone_size: many; d_call: TRBD2; v_call: TRBV29-1; cdr3_aa: CSVDRGRGGTDTQYF; cdr3_nt: TGCAGCGTTGATCGCGGGAGAGGGGGCACAGATACGCAGTATTTT
j_call: TRBJ2-6; clone_size: few; d_call: .; v_call: TRBV5-4; cdr3_aa: CASSLGDNVLTF; cdr3_nt: TGTGCCAGCAGCTTGGGGGACAACGTCCTGACTTTC
j_call: TRBJ1-2; clone_size: .; d_call: .; v_call: TRBV7-3; cdr3_aa: CASSRLRDMANYGYTF; cdr3_nt: TGTGCCAGCAGCCGCCTCCGGGACATGGCTAACTATGGCTACACCTTC
j_call: TRBJ1-5; clone_size: .; d_call: .; v_call: TRBV5-1; cdr3_aa: CASSLQSVVSNQPQHF; cdr3_nt: TGCGCCAGCAGCCTGCAGTCAGTCGTGAGCAATCAGCCCCAGCATTTT
j_call: TRBJ2-1; clone_size: many; d_call: TRBD2; v_call: TRBV20-1; cdr3_aa: CSATTSGPYNEQFF; cdr3_nt: TGCAGTGCTACGACTAGCGGGCCATACAATGAGCAGTTCTTC